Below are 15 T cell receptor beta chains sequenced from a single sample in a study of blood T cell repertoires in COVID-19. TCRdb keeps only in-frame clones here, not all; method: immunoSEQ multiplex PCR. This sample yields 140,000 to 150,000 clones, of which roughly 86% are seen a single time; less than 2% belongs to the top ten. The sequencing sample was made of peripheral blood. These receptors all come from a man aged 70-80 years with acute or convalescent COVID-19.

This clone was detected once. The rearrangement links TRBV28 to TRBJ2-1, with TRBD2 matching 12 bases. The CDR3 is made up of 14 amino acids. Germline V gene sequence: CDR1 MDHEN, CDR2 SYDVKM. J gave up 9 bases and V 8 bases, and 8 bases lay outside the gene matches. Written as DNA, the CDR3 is TGTGCCAGCCTAGCGGGAGGGGGGGGAGTTGAGCAGTTCTTC. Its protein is CASLAGGGGVEQFF.

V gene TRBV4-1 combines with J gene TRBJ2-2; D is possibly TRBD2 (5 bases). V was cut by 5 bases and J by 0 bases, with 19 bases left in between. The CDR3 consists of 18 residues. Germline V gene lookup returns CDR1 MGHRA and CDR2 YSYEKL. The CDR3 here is CASSYPPAGNTNTGELFF. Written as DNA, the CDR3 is TGCGCCAGCAGCTATCCACCCGCGGGTAACACGAACACCGGGGAGCTGTTTTTT.

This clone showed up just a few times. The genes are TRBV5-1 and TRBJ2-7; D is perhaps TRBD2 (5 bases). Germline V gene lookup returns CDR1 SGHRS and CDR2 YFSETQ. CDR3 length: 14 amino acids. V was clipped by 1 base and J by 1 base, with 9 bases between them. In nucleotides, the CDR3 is TGCGCCAGCAGCTTGCCGGGGTCGTCCTACGAGCAGTACTTC. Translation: CASSLPGSSYEQYF.

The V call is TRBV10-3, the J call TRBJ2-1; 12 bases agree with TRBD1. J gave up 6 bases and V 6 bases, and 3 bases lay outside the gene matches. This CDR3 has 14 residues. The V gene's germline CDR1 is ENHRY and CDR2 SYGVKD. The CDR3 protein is CAIRGQGAINEQFF. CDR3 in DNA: TGTGCCATCAGGGGACAGGGGGCAATCAATGAGCAGTTCTTC.

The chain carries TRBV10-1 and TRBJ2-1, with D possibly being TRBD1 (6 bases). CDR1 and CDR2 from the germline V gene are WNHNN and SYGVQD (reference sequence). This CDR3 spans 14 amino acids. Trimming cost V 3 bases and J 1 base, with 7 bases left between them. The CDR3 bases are TGCGCCAGCAGTGAAGGGGGTTCCTACAATGAGCAGTTCTTC. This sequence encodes CASSEGGSYNEQFF.

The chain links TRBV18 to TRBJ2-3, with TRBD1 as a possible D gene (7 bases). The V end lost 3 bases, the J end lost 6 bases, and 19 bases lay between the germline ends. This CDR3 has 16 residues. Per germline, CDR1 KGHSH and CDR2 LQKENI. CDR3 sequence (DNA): TGTGCCAGCTCACCTCAAGCCAGCGGAGGGGGCGATACGCAGTATTTT. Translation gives CASSPQASGGGDTQYF.

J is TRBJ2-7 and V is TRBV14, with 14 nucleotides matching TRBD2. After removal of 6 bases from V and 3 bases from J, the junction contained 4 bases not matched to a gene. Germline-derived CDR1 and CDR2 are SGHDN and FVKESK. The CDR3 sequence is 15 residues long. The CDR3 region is CASSYGLAGGYEQYF. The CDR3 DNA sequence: TGTGCCAGCAGTTACGGACTAGCGGGGGGCTACGAGCAGTACTTC.

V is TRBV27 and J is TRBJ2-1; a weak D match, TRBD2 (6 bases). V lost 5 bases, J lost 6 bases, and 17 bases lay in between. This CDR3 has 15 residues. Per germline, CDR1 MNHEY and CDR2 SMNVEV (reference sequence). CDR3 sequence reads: CASSRQPLGGNEQFF. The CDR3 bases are TGTGCCAGCAGTCGTCAACCGCTGGGGGGCAATGAGCAGTTCTTC.

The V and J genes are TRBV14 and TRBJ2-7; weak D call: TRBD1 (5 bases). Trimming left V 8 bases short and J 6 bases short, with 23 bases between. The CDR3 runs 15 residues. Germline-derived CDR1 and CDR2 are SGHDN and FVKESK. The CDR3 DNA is TGTGCCAGCTCGCGGAATGCAGGGTCATTCGGCGAGCAGTACTTC. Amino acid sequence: CASSRNAGSFGEQYF. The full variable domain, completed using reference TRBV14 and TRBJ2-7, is EAGVTQFPSHSVIEKGQTVTLRCDPISGHDNLYWYRRVMGKEIKFLLHFVKESKQDESGMPNNRFLAERTGGTYSTLKVQPAELEDSGVYFCASSRNAGSFGEQYFGPGTRLTVT.

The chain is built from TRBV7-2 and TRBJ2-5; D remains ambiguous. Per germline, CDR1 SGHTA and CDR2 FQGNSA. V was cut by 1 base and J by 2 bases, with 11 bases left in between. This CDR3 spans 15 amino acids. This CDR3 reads CASSLGIIRQETQYF. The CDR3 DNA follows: TGTGCCAGCAGCTTAGGTATAATCCGGCAAGAGACCCAGTACTTC.

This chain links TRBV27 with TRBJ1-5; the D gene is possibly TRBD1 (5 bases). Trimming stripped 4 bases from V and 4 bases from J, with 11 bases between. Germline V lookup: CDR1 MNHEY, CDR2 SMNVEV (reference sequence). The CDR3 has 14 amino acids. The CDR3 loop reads CASSSRQKNQPQHF. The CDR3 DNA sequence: TGTGCCAGCAGTTCCCGACAGAAGAATCAGCCCCAGCATTTT.

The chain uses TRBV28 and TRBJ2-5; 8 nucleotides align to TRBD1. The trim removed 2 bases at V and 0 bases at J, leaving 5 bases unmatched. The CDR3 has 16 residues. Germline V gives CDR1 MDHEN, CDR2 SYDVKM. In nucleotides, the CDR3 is TGTGCCAGCAGTTTACCCCGGGACAGGTACCAAGAGACCCAGTACTTC. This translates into CASSLPRDRYQETQYF.

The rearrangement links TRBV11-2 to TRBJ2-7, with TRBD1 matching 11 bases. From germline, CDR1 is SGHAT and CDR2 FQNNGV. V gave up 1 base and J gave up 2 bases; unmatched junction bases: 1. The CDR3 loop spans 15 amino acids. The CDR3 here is CASSLGTGGPYEQYF. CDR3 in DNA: TGTGCCAGCAGCTTAGGGACAGGGGGCCCCTACGAGCAGTACTTC.

The CDR3 DNA is TGTGCCAGCAGTGCAACAGGGGGCGGGGTAGATACGCAGTATTTT. Protein: CASSATGGGVDTQYF. The chain joins TRBV28 to TRBJ2-3; 9 bases map to TRBD1. The V gene end was trimmed by 5 bases and the J gene end by 5 bases; junction bases not matched to a gene: 8. The CDR3 runs 15 residues. Germline V lookup: CDR1 MDHEN, CDR2 SYDVKM. Looking up the rest from reference TRBV28 and TRBJ2-3 gives the full variable domain: DVKVTQSSRYLVKRTGEKVFLECVQDMDHENMFWYRQDPGLGLRLIYFSYDVKMKEKGDIPEGYSVSREKKERFSLILESASTNQTSMYLCASSATGGGVDTQYFGPGTRLTVL.

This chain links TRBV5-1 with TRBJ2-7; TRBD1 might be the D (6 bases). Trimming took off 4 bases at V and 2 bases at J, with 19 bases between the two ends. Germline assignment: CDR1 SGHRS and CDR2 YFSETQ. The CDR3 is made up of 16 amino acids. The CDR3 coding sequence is TGCGCCAGCAGCAGGTCAGGGGATCCCACTACCTACGAGCAGTACTTC. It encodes CASSRSGDPTTYEQYF.